This T cell receptor beta chain originates from a study of radiotherapy plus CTLA-4 blockade in lung cancer. The study, taken as a whole, reports: Blood saw expansion of tumor-derived TCR clones after radiotherapy plus ipilimumab.

With regard to this clone: Antigen unknown.

Produced via immunoSEQ multiplex PCR; TCRdb's table is partial and in-frame only. The repertoire holds 40,000 to 45,000 clones, with about 75% as singletons. Per the germline V gene, CDR1 is SNHLY and CDR2 is FYNNEI. CDR3 length: 13 residues. V was clipped by 6 bases and J by 8 bases; unmatched bases: 6. Sequencing used peripheral blood, obtained from a patient treated with radiotherapy plus ipilimumab. This receptor was obtained from a human donor with non-small cell lung cancer who had stable disease on radiotherapy plus ipilimumab. The chain links TRBV2 to TRBJ1-2, with 10 bases that match TRBD1. The CDR3 reads CASRVGDRGGYTF. In DNA form, the CDR3 reads TGTGCCAGCAGGGTGGGGGACAGGGGCGGCTACACCTTC.